The text below deals with one T cell receptor beta chain. This sample is drawn from a study of blood T cell repertoires in COVID-19. Background on the study: Two negative PCRs, clearance, or symptom resolution characterized the recovered Cohort 3 donors. PBMCs, B-cell-depleted T cells, or T cells were the source of the cDNA or gDNA that made up the material.

V lost 4 bases and J lost 0; bases outside the gene matches: 3. This CDR3 comprises 14 residues. From germline, CDR1 is SGHDN and CDR2 FVKESK. Participants reported their clinical history, and cohort assignment relied on those reports. The authors' processing: Reference gene primers were amplified, and this amplification served to estimate nucleated cell counts. Data came from immunoSEQ multiplex PCR; TCRdb stores just in-frame clones and leaves some out. The D gene and trimming were derived from the DNA, and the V and J assignments and clone size from that table. This table holds around 190,000 clones, roughly 86% found once.

The chain couples TRBV14 to TRBJ2-7, with 7 bases that match TRBD1. Sequencing used PBMCs or T cells enriched from blood (not recorded which). The receptor's source is a woman in her forties in a cohort exposed to, infected with or recovered from COVID-19 (not recorded which). The CDR3 DNA follows: TGTGCCAGCAGCCTCTGGGACAGCTCCTACGAGCAGTACTTC. Protein: CASSLWDSSYEQYF.